This TCR beta chain was found in a study of T cell responses to AZD1222 COVID-19 vaccine. About the study: Samples with a second dose at about 4 or about 12 weeks were pooled together. Study-level results: Elevations in Spike-specific TCR breadth and depth followed administration of two AZD1222 doses.

To note about this clone: Its cognate antigen is unknown.

Repertoires were generated with immunoSEQ multiplex PCR, while TCRdb's copy carries only in-frame clones and drops some. The data hold about 100,000 clones, with about 86% observed a single time. V dropped 1 base and J dropped 2 bases, with 11 bases sitting between them. This CDR3 has 15 residues. Germline loops: CDR1 LGHDT, CDR2 YNNKEL (reference sequence). This clonotype was sampled from an adult in good health. The input for sequencing was peripheral blood, taken on day 0 of AZD1222 vaccination. The chain carries TRBV3-1 (or the pseudogene TRBV3-2) and TRBJ2-5; tentative D call: TRBD2 (6 bases). The chain's CDR3 is CASSQVRGPQETQYF. Written as DNA, the CDR3 is TGTGCCAGCAGCCAAGTGCGGGGCCCTCAAGAGACCCAGTACTTC.